The 22 T cell receptor delta chains reported below all come from one sample, sequenced in a study of γδ T cells in repeated Plasmodium falciparum infection. Vgamma9/Vdelta2+ and Vdelta2-negative gammadelta T cells were flow-sorted from PBMC for bulk sequencing. TCRdb redid the clone calls on the multiplex PCR reads with CATT. The sample yields 93,000 or so delta-chain clones, 0.8% to 1% seen once. The specimen sequenced was gamma-delta T cells from blood. The receptors derive from a pool of human donors (malaria-infected and uninfected, not separated).

This clone showed up many times. This chain joins TRDV1 and TRDJ1; tentatively, D is TRDD3 (5 bases). Trimming stripped 7 bases from V and 0 bases from J, with 39 bases between. Germline values: CDR1 TSWWSYY, CDR2 QGS. The CDR3 covers 23 residues. The CDR3 bases are TGTGCTCTTGCAAAGCAGAGTGGGTCACTAGGAGTCGATACCCCCTCGTACACCGATAAACTCATCTTT. Its protein is CALAKQSGSLGVDTPSYTDKLIF.

There are a few counts of this clone. This DNA translates differently at residue 13 from the TCRdb protein, which is that of a much larger clone; a read error is likely, and the protein shown is the DNA's own translation. This chain joins TRDV1 and TRDJ1; 7 bases are a match to TRDD2. CDR3 length equals 22 residues. V shed 2 bases, J shed 0 bases, and the junction held 24 bases outside the gene matches. The germline V gene encodes CDR1 TSWWSYY and CDR2 QGS. CDR3 amino acids: CALGELLVLPVGCAPYTDKLIF. In DNA, the CDR3 is TGTGCTCTTGGGGAATTATTGGTCCTTCCTGTGGGATGCGCGCCATACACCGATAAACTCATCTTT.

Comments on this clone: A far larger clone is just one base off, so this is likely a read error. Other DNA sequences in this specimen translate into the identical CDR3. The rearrangement joins TRDV2 to TRDJ1; 12 nucleotides match TRDD3. V gave up 0 bases and J gave up 0 bases; unmatched junction bases: 10. This CDR3 contains 19 residues. CDR1 is GEAIGNYY and CDR2 is EKD in the germline V gene. The CDR3 DNA is TGTGCCTGTGACACCGGAATCTGGGGGATACGCGGGTACACCGATAAACTCATCTTT. This gives the protein CACDTGIWGIRGYTDKLIF.

This clone has at least ten counts. TCRdb's protein for this DNA is that of a much larger clone and differs from the translation at residue 16, likely a read error; the protein shown is the DNA translation. The rearrangement joins TRDV1 to TRDJ1; 9 bases are shared with TRDD3. Per the germline V gene, CDR1 is TSWWSYY and CDR2 is QGS. This CDR3 has 17 amino acids. The CDR3 bases are TGTGCTCTTGGGGTCGGGGCTGGGGGATTCTCTACCGATAAACTCACCTTT. It translates to CALGVGAGGFSTDKLTF.

This clone turned up a few times. A read error likely explains why the TCRdb protein, taken from a much larger clone, differs from this DNA's translation at residue 4; the protein shown is translated from the DNA. The J gene is TRDJ1, the V gene TRDV2, with 10 bases lining up with TRDD3. Germline matching of the DNA provided the J gene here, since TCRdb leaves it blank. Looked up from germline, CDR1 is GEAIGNYY and CDR2 is EKD. The CDR3 extends over 20 amino acids. V lost 5 bases to trimming and J lost 0 bases; unmatched junction nucleotides: 20. CDR3 DNA sequence: TGTGCCTGTGGCACGGGTGAACGTACTGGGGGATTGCCGTACACCGATAAACTCATCTTT. Residues: CACGTGERTGGLPYTDKLIF.

This clone has more than one count but fewer than ten. The protein that TCRdb holds for this DNA derives from a much larger clone and differs from the translated DNA at residue 13, which likely indicates a read error; the protein shown here is translated from the DNA. V gene TRDV1 combines with J gene TRDJ1, with 7 bases matching TRDD2. No J gene was available from TCRdb, and it was assigned here by a germline match of the DNA. Trimming removed 0 bases from V and 0 bases from J; junction bases left unmatched: 25. The CDR3 length is 23 residues. CDR1 is TSWWSYY and CDR2 is QGS in the germline V gene. The CDR3 sequence is CALGELSISYQGRSITYTDKLIF. The CDR3 nucleotides are TGTGCTCTTGGGGAACTTTCCATTTCCTACCAGGGGAGGTCCATCACCTACACCGATAAACTCATCTTT.

The table lists this clone with a few counts. The genes are TRDV1 and TRDJ1; 10 nucleotides align to TRDD3. The J gene, not given by TCRdb, was assigned here from a germline match of the nucleotide sequence. Germline trimming cut 3 bases from V and 0 bases from J; bases unmatched to any gene: 25. This CDR3 is 23 amino acids long. Germline CDR1 TSWWSYY, CDR2 QGS. CDR3 bases: TGTGCTCTTGGGGACCCCCTTCCTCCCACAGGTTACTGGGGGATTTCGTACACCGATAAACTCATCTTT. It yields the protein CALGDPLPPTGYWGISYTDKLIF.

This clone has a handful of counts. The translation of this DNA and the TCRdb protein of a much larger clone differ at residue 14, probably owing to a read error; the protein shown here is translated from the DNA. Here the V gene is TRDV2, but the J gene went uncalled; the DNA was not compared with TRDD3, the D call given in the table. Looked up from germline, CDR1 is GEAIGNYY and CDR2 is EKD. This CDR3 contains 16 residues. The CDR3 DNA follows: TGTGCCTGTGACACTGGGGGATACGCCTCCACCGATAAACCCATCTTT. It yields the protein CACDTGGYASTDKPIF.

Regarding this clone: TCRdb pairs this DNA with a much larger clone's protein that differs at residue 6, likely a read error; the protein shown was translated from the DNA. V usage is TRDV2 and J usage is TRDJ1; 10 bases fit TRDD3. In the absence of a J gene in TCRdb, the DNA was matched to germline to assign it here. CDR3 size: 16 residues. J gave up 4 bases and V 3 bases, and 10 bases lay outside the gene matches. Germline loops: CDR1 GEAIGNYY, CDR2 EKD. CDR3 DNA: TGTGCCTGTGACGGACAGGGGGATACGTCCGGCGATAAACTCATCTTT. The encoded protein is CACDGQGDTSGDKLIF.

There are many counts of this clone. This likely came from a read error, as a far larger clone is one base away. The identical CDR3 is also encoded by other nucleotide sequences in the sample. The J gene is TRDJ1, the V gene TRDV2, with 12 nucleotides matching TRDD3. The J gene was missing in TCRdb and was found by matching the end of the DNA to germline. J lost 1 base, V lost 0 bases, and 11 bases had no gene match. The CDR3 is 19 amino acids. Germline V lookup: CDR1 GEAIGNYY, CDR2 EKD. The CDR3 protein is CACDTTPVLGDTATDKLIF. The CDR3 region has the DNA TGTGCCTGTGACACCACTCCTGTACTGGGGGATACTGCCACCGATAAACTCATCTTT.

This clone turned up a few times. A single base is all that separates this from a far larger clone, so a read error is likely. Other DNA sequences of this sample code for an identical CDR3. This chain links TRDV2 with TRDJ1; 12 bases align to TRDD3. Matching the DNA to germline supplied the J gene, which TCRdb does not give. The length of the CDR3 is 16 residues. CDR1 is GEAIGNYY, CDR2 EKD, per germline. The CDR3 is CACDKLGDTRADKLIF. CDR3 nucleotides: TGTGCCTGTGATAAACTGGGGGATACTCGGGCCGACAAACTCATCTTT.

On this clone itself: For this DNA, TCRdb reports the protein of a much larger clone, which diverges at residue 13, most likely from a read error; the protein presented here is translated directly from the DNA. This rearrangement joins TRDV1 to TRDJ1; weak D call: TRDD3 (5 bases). Germline V gene data show CDR1 as TSWWSYY and CDR2 as QGS. V shed 3 bases and J shed 7 bases, with 27 bases lying between them. This CDR3 comprises 18 residues. CDR3 coding DNA: TGTGCTCTTGGGGACCCCTTTCCCACTTACGGTGTGGGGTTTAAACTCATCTTT. It translates to CALGDPFPTYGVGFKLIF.

As concerns this clone: A far bigger clonotype differs at one base, so this is likely a read error. The sample carries other DNA sequences with the same CDR3. The V call is TRDV2, the J call TRDJ1, with 7 bases fitting TRDD3. The J gene, left out of TCRdb, was set here by checking the DNA against germline. CDR3 length equals 16 residues. Germline CDR1 and CDR2: GEAIGNYY and EKD. The V gene end was trimmed by 3 bases and the J gene end by 0 bases; junction bases not matched to a gene: 9. This CDR3 reads CACDSVGELYTDKLIF. The CDR3 coding sequence is TGTGCCTGTGACTCGGTGGGGGAGTTATACACCGATAAACTCATCTTT.

This clone has only a few counts. A far larger clone is off by one base, so a read error is likely. The identical CDR3 is also encoded by other nucleotide sequences in the sample. The chain has TRDV1 and TRDJ1; 10 nucleotides align to TRDD3. In the absence of a J gene in TCRdb, the DNA was matched to germline to assign it here. Germline V gene lookup returns CDR1 TSWWSYY and CDR2 QGS. The CDR3 runs 21 residues. The CDR3 reads CALGALDLITGGSLYTDKLIF. CDR3 coding DNA: TGTGCTCTCGGGGCCCTTGACCTTATTACTGGGGGATCCTTGTACACCGATAAACTCATCTTT.

Notes on this clone: The protein held in TCRdb is that of a much larger clone and does not match this DNA's translation at residue 7, likely because of a read error; the protein shown is translated from the DNA. This chain connects TRDV1 to TRDJ1; TRDD3 matches 11 bases. The J gene was missing in TCRdb and was found by matching the end of the DNA to germline. The germline V gene encodes CDR1 TSWWSYY and CDR2 QGS. The CDR3 consists of 20 residues. The ends lost 0 bases at V and 8 bases at J; junction bases unmatched: 20. The CDR3 sequence is CALGELPIRVMGDTSRKLIF. CDR3 DNA: TGTGCTCTTGGGGAACTTCCTATCCGGGTGATGGGGGATACGAGCCGAAAACTCATCTTT.

This clone was picked up a small number of times. This DNA's translation and the protein TCRdb lists, from a much larger clone, do not match at residue 18, likely due to a read error; the protein shown is translated from the DNA. The rearrangement joins TRDV2 to TRDJ1, with 13 bases that match TRDD3. TCRdb supplies no J gene; here it was assigned by aligning the nucleotide sequence to germline. Germline CDR1 and CDR2: GEAIGNYY and EKD. CDR3 length: 21 residues. CDR3 bases: TGTGCCTGTGACCTAACGAAGGTTACTGGGGGATACGAGGAAGGAACCGATGAACTCATCTTT. This encodes CACDLTKVTGGYEEGTDELIF.

This clone was detected only a few times. The protein that TCRdb holds for this DNA derives from a much larger clone and differs from the translated DNA at residue 14, which likely indicates a read error; the protein shown here is translated from the DNA. V and J are TRDV1 and TRDJ1, with a weak D call TRDD3 (6 bases). No J gene was available from TCRdb, and it was assigned here by a germline match of the DNA. Per germline, CDR1 TSWWSYY and CDR2 QGS. This CDR3 has 24 amino acids. With 2 bases removed from V and 1 base from J, the gap between germline ends came to 38 bases. CDR3 sequence reads: CALGEGEGTVIPVPGIACTDKLIF. CDR3 nucleotide sequence: TGTGCTCTTGGGGAAGGGGAAGGAACGGTCATTCCAGTACCGGGGATTGCCTGCACCGATAAACTCATCTTT.

The sample holds a few counts of this clone. A read error likely explains why the TCRdb protein, taken from a much larger clone, differs from this DNA's translation at residue 16; the protein shown is translated from the DNA. V is TRDV1 and J is TRDJ1; 8 nucleotides line up with TRDD2. Germline lookup yields CDR1 TSWWSYY and CDR2 QGS. CDR3 length: 23 residues. V lost 2 bases, J lost 0 bases, and 26 bases stayed unmatched. CDR3 in amino acids: CALGEFRRPSYRVGLPYTDKLIF. CDR3 DNA: TGTGCTCTTGGGGAATTCCGGCGGCCTTCCTATCGTGTCGGGCTACCCTACACCGATAAACTCATCTTT.

For this clone: A far larger clone is a single base away, which makes a read error likely. This sample includes further DNA sequences coding for the same CDR3. This chain connects TRDV2 to TRDJ1; no firm D call. No J segment appears in TCRdb, so it was assigned here by matching the sequence to germline. The V gene's germline CDR1 is GEAIGNYY and CDR2 EKD. This CDR3 is 14 amino acids long. The ends were cut back, 5 bases at V and 8 bases at J, with 20 bases in the middle. The CDR3 here is CACVPGTEALKLIF. In nucleotides, the CDR3 is TGTGCCTGTGTTCCAGGTACTGAGGCCCTAAAACTCATCTTT.

This clone was seen a handful of times. This DNA translates differently at residue 8 from the TCRdb protein, which is that of a much larger clone; a read error is likely, and the protein shown is the DNA's own translation. The gene calls are TRDV1 and TRDJ1; either TRDD2 or TRDD3 may fit D (7 bases each). Germline values: CDR1 TSWWSYY, CDR2 QGS. This CDR3 contains 24 residues. Trimming removed 3 bases at V and 0 bases at J, with 38 bases between. The CDR3 loop reads CALGDLPSRFLRSGGCRYTDKLIF. The DNA for the CDR3 is TGTGCTCTTGGGGACCTACCGTCGAGGTTCCTACGTTCTGGGGGCTGCCGGTACACCGATAAACTCATCTTT.

This clone has just a few counts. This DNA's translation and the protein TCRdb lists, from a much larger clone, do not match at residue 7, likely due to a read error; the protein shown is translated from the DNA. The rearrangement links TRDV1 to TRDJ1; 7 bases fit TRDD3. No J segment appears in TCRdb, so it was assigned here by matching the sequence to germline. The germline CDR1 and CDR2 sequences are TSWWSYY and QGS. CDR3 length: 21 residues. The ends lost 7 bases at V and 10 bases at J; junction bases unmatched: 36. CDR3 region: CALVPAPLPLKRVGGSPGLIF. The CDR3 region has the DNA TGTGCTCTTGTCCCCGCCCCACTTCCGCTCAAGAGGGTAGGGGGATCCCCGGGACTCATCTTT.

Worth noting for this clone: A far larger clone is one nucleotide away, so this likely arose from a read error. This CDR3 is also generated by other DNA sequences in the sample. The V gene was identified as TRDV2, while no J gene was called; the table's D call TRDD3 went unverified against the DNA. The CDR3 has 16 amino acids. CDR1 and CDR2 (germline): GEAIGNYY, EKD. The CDR3, as DNA: TGTGCCTGTGACACCAACCTAGGGGATACGGCCGATAAACTTATCTTT. Translating it yields CACDTNLGDTADKLIF.